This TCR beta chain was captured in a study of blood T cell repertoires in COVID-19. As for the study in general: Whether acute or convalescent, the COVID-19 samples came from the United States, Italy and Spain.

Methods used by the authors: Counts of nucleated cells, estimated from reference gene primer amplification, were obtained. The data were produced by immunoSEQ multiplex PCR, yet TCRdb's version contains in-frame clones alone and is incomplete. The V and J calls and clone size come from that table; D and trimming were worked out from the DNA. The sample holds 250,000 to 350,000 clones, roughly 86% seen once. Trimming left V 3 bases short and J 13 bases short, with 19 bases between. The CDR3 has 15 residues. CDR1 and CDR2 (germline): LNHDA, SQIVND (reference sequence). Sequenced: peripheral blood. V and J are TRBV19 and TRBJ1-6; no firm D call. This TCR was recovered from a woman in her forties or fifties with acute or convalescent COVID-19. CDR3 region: CASSIWADLGRPLHF. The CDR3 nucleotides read TGTGCCAGTAGTATTTGGGCAGACCTCGGTAGGCCCCTCCACTTT.